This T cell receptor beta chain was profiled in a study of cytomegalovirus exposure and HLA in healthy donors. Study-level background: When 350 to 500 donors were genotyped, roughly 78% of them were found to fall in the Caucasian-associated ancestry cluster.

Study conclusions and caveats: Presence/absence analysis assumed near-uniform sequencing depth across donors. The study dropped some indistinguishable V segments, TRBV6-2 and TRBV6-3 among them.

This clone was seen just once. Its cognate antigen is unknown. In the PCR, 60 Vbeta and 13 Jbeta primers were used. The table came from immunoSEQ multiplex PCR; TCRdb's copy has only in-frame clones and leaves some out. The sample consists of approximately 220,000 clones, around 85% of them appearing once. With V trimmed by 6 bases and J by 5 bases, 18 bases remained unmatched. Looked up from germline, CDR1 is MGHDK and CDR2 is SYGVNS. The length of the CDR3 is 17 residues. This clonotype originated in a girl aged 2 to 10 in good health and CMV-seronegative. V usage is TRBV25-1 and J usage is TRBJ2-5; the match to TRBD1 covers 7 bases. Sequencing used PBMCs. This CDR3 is CASRNNHGTADQETQYF. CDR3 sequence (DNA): TGTGCCAGCAGGAACAACCACGGGACAGCTGATCAGGAGACCCAGTACTTC.